One sample yielded the 31 T cell receptor beta chains listed below, sequenced in a study of CD8 T cells in ankylosing spondylitis. From the 5' RACE reads, TCRdb called clonotypes with MiXCR, one entry per CDR3 protein. The sample lists about 180,000 distinct CDR3 sequences, around 8.9% occurring once. The specimen was blood, either unsorted or a sorted T cell fraction (not recorded which). All receptors come from a female donor with ankylosing spondylitis or in good health (not recorded which).

The sample holds a few counts of this clonotype. V and J are TRBV6-2 or TRBV6-3 and TRBJ2-2; D call uncertain. The germline CDR1 and CDR2 sequences are MNHEY and SVGEGT. The CDR3 extends over 19 amino acids. The V end lost 2 bases, the J end lost 3 bases, and 22 bases lay between the germline ends. Here the CDR3 DNA reads TGTGCCAGCAGTTACCCCACCATTGCGGTTACTATGGACACCGGGGAGCTGTTTTTT. Protein: CASSYPTIAVTMDTGELFF.

In this sample, this clonotype turned up many times. The chain carries TRBV4-3 and TRBJ2-2, with 9 nucleotides matching TRBD2. This CDR3 has 15 amino acids. CDR1 and CDR2 from the germline V gene are LGHNA and YSLEER. Losses at the gene ends were 3 bases for V and 4 bases for J; bases not matched to a gene: 3. DNA of the CDR3: TGCGCCAGCAGCCATGGGACTAGCCTCACCGGGGAGCTGTTTTTT. Translated, it gives CASSHGTSLTGELFF.

This clonotype was detected only a few times. This sequence joins TRBV20-1 and TRBJ2-7; the match to TRBD2 covers 9 bases. Per germline, CDR1 DFQATT and CDR2 SNEGSKA (reference sequence). The CDR3 is 14 residues long. V lost 6 bases to trimming and J lost 4 bases; unmatched junction nucleotides: 10. The CDR3 bases are TGCAGTGCCAGACTAGCGGCAGAAGGTTACGAGCAGTACTTC. Translation gives CSARLAAEGYEQYF.

The chain is built from TRBV3-1 and TRBJ2-7; D possibly corresponds to TRBD2 (6 bases). This CDR3 spans 14 amino acids. Trimming removed 4 bases at V and 2 bases at J, with 12 bases between. Germline V gene data show CDR1 as LGHDT and CDR2 as YNNKEL (reference sequence). The DNA for the CDR3 is TGTGCCAGCAGCCGTGGGCGGGGAGCCTACGAGCAGTACTTC. Translation gives CASSRGRGAYEQYF.

This clonotype was counted between two and nine times. The DNA of the CDR3 is TGTGCCAGCACTCACCTGGGGGAGGGTGGTCAGCCCCAGCATTTT. Protein: CASTHLGEGGQPQHF. The V gene is TRBV6-1, the J gene TRBJ1-5, with D perhaps TRBD1 (5 bases). The CDR3 runs to 15 residues. The germline V and J ends were trimmed by 7 bases and 6 bases, with 19 bases remaining between them. Germline CDR1 and CDR2: MNHNS and SASEGT.

This clonotype has a handful of counts. The chain employs TRBV5-8 and TRBJ1-2; D may be TRBD1 (6 bases). V lost 2 bases and J 10 bases, leaving 12 bases between the germline ends. Germline V gives CDR1 SGHTS, CDR2 YDEGEE. The CDR3 totals 12 residues. DNA of the CDR3: TGTGCCAGCAGCTTATCACAGGGAGACTACACCTTC. Protein: CASSLSQGDYTF.

CDR3 DNA: TGTGCCAGCAGCTTACGGGAGGGCGACAGGGATGGCTACACCTTC. As protein: CASSLREGDRDGYTF. V and J are TRBV7-9 and TRBJ1-2, with TRBD1 identical over 7 bases. Germline CDR1 reads SEHNR; CDR2 reads FQNEAQ (reference sequence). The CDR3 runs 15 residues. V shed 2 bases, J shed 6 bases, and the junction held 9 bases outside the gene matches.

This clonotype was seen at least ten times. The chain has TRBV28 and TRBJ2-1, with 10 positions matching TRBD2. The J segment lost 5 bases and the V segment lost 6 bases, leaving 7 bases of the junction unmatched. CDR1 is MDHEN and CDR2 is SYDVKM in the germline V gene. The CDR3 consists of 15 residues. This CDR3 reads CASRERLAGDNEQFF. The DNA for the CDR3 is TGTGCCAGCAGGGAGAGGCTAGCGGGAGACAATGAGCAGTTCTTC. The variable domain in full, completed from reference TRBV28 and TRBJ2-1, reads DVKVTQSSRYLVKRTGEKVFLECVQDMDHENMFWYRQDPGLGLRLIYFSYDVKMKEKGDIPEGYSVSREKKERFSLILESASTNQTSMYLCASRERLAGDNEQFFGPGTRLTVL.

This clonotype was seen a few times. This CDR3 reads CASSFSTLGGYEQYF. The DNA of the CDR3 is TGTGCCAGTAGTTTTTCGACCCTTGGGGGCTACGAGCAGTACTTC. The chain employs TRBV19 and TRBJ2-7, with D perhaps TRBD1 or TRBD2 (5 bases each). V was shortened by 5 bases and J by 3 bases, with 17 bases between the two germline ends. The CDR3 runs 15 residues. Per germline, CDR1 LNHDA and CDR2 SQIVND (reference sequence).

This clonotype came up a few times. The rearrangement joins TRBV5-6 to TRBJ1-2, with D possibly TRBD1 on 6 matching bases. V was shortened by 4 bases and J by 3 bases, with 16 bases between the two germline ends. The germline CDR1 and CDR2 sequences are SGHDT and YYEEEE. This CDR3 has 15 residues. The CDR3 nucleotides read TGTGCCAGCAGCACACTACCGGAGGGGGACTATGGCTACACCTTC. Its translation: CASSTLPEGDYGYTF.

This clonotype was seen a few times. The V and J genes are TRBV24-1 and TRBJ2-3; D possibly matches TRBD1 or TRBD2 (5 bases each). Germline CDR1 is KGHDR and CDR2 is SFDVKD. This CDR3 has 12 amino acids. V was pared by 12 bases and J by 5 bases, with 14 bases between. The CDR3 protein is CAALPGLDTQYF. CDR3 DNA: TGTGCCGCCCTACCGGGGCTAGATACGCAGTATTTT.

This clonotype was seen only a few times. V gene TRBV7-9 combines with J gene TRBJ1-6; D gene uncertain. The V and J ends lost 1 base and 7 bases respectively, with 5 bases between them. Looked up from germline, CDR1 is SEHNR and CDR2 is FQNEAQ (reference sequence). The CDR3 has 13 amino acids. CDR3 sequence (DNA): TGTGCCAGCAGCTTAGGGGCGAATTCACCCCTCCACTTT. Translation: CASSLGANSPLHF.

This clonotype was counted a few times. The gene calls are TRBV5-5 and TRBJ1-6; D perhaps matches TRBD1 (5 bases). V dropped 4 bases and J dropped 7 bases, with 6 bases sitting between them. CDR1 is SGHKS and CDR2 is YYEKEE in the germline V gene (reference sequence). The CDR3 is 12 amino acids. CDR3 DNA: TGTGCCAGCAGCGGGGCGAATTCACCCCTCCACTTT. Its protein is CASSGANSPLHF.

The V and J genes are TRBV3-1 and TRBJ2-5; maybe TRBD2 (6 bases). V lost 4 bases and J lost 5, with 14 bases in between. From germline, CDR1 is LGHDT and CDR2 YNNKEL (reference sequence). The CDR3 contains 14 residues. CDR3 coding DNA: TGTGCCAGCAGCCCAACGGGAGAGGACGAGACCCAGTACTTC. Its translation is CASSPTGEDETQYF.

This clonotype was observed a few times. The chain couples TRBV27 to TRBJ2-3, with no clear D. This CDR3 has 16 amino acids. V dropped 6 bases and J dropped 10 bases, with 26 bases sitting between them. Looked up from germline, CDR1 is MNHEY and CDR2 is SMNVEV (reference sequence). CDR3 loop: CASSPPRVREGQAQYF. The CDR3 coding sequence is TGTGCCAGCAGCCCACCCCGCGTCCGAGAAGGTCAGGCGCAGTATTTT.

This clonotype was observed a handful of times. The V gene is TRBV7-8, the J gene TRBJ1-4; 9 bases are shared with TRBD1. The trim removed 5 bases at V and 0 bases at J, leaving 13 bases unmatched. The CDR3 extends over 19 amino acids. Germline loops: CDR1 SGHVS, CDR2 FQNEAQ. CDR3 coding DNA: TGTGCCAGCAGCAAAGACGGGACAGGGTCCCCAACAACTAATGAAAAACTGTTTTTT. It yields the protein CASSKDGTGSPTTNEKLFF.

This clonotype showed up many times. The chain links TRBV12-3 or TRBV12-4 to TRBJ1-1; D is unresolved. This CDR3 spans 13 amino acids. V dropped 4 bases and J dropped 1 base, with 7 bases sitting between them. The CDR3 nucleotides read TGTGCCAGCAGTTACGGTCAGAACACTGAAGCTTTCTTT. Its protein is CASSYGQNTEAFF.

The chain combines TRBV20-1 with TRBJ2-1; 12 nucleotides align to TRBD2. V lost 5 bases and J lost 6; bases outside the gene matches: 8. Germline CDR1 and CDR2: DFQATT and SNEGSKA (reference sequence). There are 15 residues in the CDR3. CDR3 amino acids: CSAGGGLAGGNEQFF. As DNA, the CDR3 is TGCAGTGCTGGGGGGGGACTAGCGGGTGGCAATGAGCAGTTCTTC.

Of note for this clonotype: Mismatch with germline at one junction end may stem from a read error. The chain employs TRBV27 and TRBJ2-7, with 8 bases that match TRBD1. The germline V gene encodes CDR1 MNHEY and CDR2 SMNVEV (reference sequence). This CDR3 is 16 amino acids long. The CDR3 is CANSLSQGAVLYEQYF. The CDR3 DNA is TGTGCCAACAGTTTAAGTCAGGGGGCGGTTCTCTACGAGCAGTACTTC.

In this sample, this clonotype turned up many times. The rearrangement uses TRBV12-3 or TRBV12-4 and TRBJ1-2; the D is unclear. CDR3 length: 12 residues. Trimming took off 5 bases at V and 6 bases at J, with 10 bases between the two ends. The CDR3 is CASSNEIDGYTF. The DNA for the CDR3 is TGTGCCAGCAGTAACGAAATCGATGGCTACACCTTC.

This clonotype has at least ten counts. The V and J genes are TRBV3-1 and TRBJ1-5; D unclear. This CDR3 is 14 amino acids long. Trimming removed 0 bases from V and 3 bases from J, with 6 bases in between. Germline CDR1 and CDR2: LGHDT and YNNKEL (reference sequence). The CDR3 nucleotides are TGTGCCAGCAGCCAAGAACTCACCAATCAGCCCCAGCATTTT. Protein: CASSQELTNQPQHF.

This clonotype was seen many times. The J gene is TRBJ1-5, the V gene TRBV4-2, with a possible D match to TRBD1 (5 bases). Germline CDR1 reads LGHNA; CDR2 reads YNFKEQ. Trimming shortened V by 2 bases and J by 5 bases, and 10 bases separated the two germline ends. The CDR3 extends over 14 amino acids. The CDR3 region has the DNA TGTGCCAGCAGCCAAAACAGGAATTATCAGCCCCAGCATTTT. It is translated as CASSQNRNYQPQHF.

This clonotype was detected only a few times. V usage is TRBV4-3 and J usage is TRBJ2-7; 8 nucleotides align to TRBD2. The CDR3 totals 15 residues. After removal of 0 bases from V and 4 bases from J, the junction contained 5 bases not matched to a gene. The germline V gene has CDR1 LGHNA and CDR2 YSLEER. The CDR3 reads CASSQDARGGYEQYF. The CDR3 DNA sequence: TGCGCCAGCAGCCAAGACGCCCGGGGGGGATACGAGCAGTACTTC.

The chain joins TRBV6-5 to TRBJ1-2; tentative D call: TRBD1 (5 bases). Deletions cut 0 bases from V and 6 bases from J, with 5 bases between. CDR1 is MNHEY and CDR2 is SVGAGI in the germline V gene. The CDR3 covers 12 residues. The CDR3 spells CASSYSGDGYTF. CDR3 bases: TGTGCCAGCAGTTACTCGGGGGATGGCTACACCTTC.

This chain uses TRBV4-2 with TRBJ2-1; 10 bases fit TRBD2. Losses at the gene ends were 3 bases for V and 3 bases for J; bases not matched to a gene: 11. Germline V gives CDR1 LGHNA, CDR2 YNFKEQ. The length of the CDR3 is 18 residues. The CDR3 loop is CASSQRPMLAGDYNEQFF. Here the CDR3 DNA reads TGTGCCAGCAGCCAGAGGCCCATGCTAGCGGGAGACTACAATGAGCAGTTCTTC.

The chain carries TRBV7-8 and TRBJ1-2; D remains unclear. The CDR3 has 17 residues. CDR1 and CDR2 (germline): SGHVS, FQNEAQ. V was shortened by 1 base and J by 0 bases, with 15 bases between the two germline ends. In nucleotides, the CDR3 is TGTGCCAGCAGCTTAGATAGGTTTGGAACAGCTAACTATGGCTACACCTTC. It specifies CASSLDRFGTANYGYTF.

The V gene is TRBV14, the J gene TRBJ2-7; 8 bases fit TRBD2. This CDR3 has 17 amino acids. The ends lost 1 base at V and 1 base at J; junction bases unmatched: 9. The germline V gene encodes CDR1 SGHDN and CDR2 FVKESK. The CDR3 reads CASSQVSGGLTSYEQYF. The DNA for the CDR3 is TGTGCCAGCAGCCAAGTCAGCGGGGGCCTTACTTCCTACGAGCAGTACTTC.

The V call is TRBV27, the J call TRBJ2-2; D is perhaps TRBD1 (5 bases). CDR1 MNHEY and CDR2 SMNVEV come from the germline V gene (reference sequence). This CDR3 comprises 16 residues. V dropped 5 bases and J dropped 1 base, with 14 bases sitting between them. CDR3 residues: CASSTFQGRNTGELFF. The CDR3 bases are TGTGCCAGCAGTACATTCCAGGGAAGGAACACCGGGGAGCTGTTTTTT.

In its sample, this clonotype was seen many times. The chain has TRBV20-1 and TRBJ2-4; TRBD1 matches 9 bases. J lost 1 base, V lost 3 bases, and 1 base had no gene match. CDR3 length: 14 residues. Germline V gene lookup returns CDR1 DFQATT and CDR2 SNEGSKA (reference sequence). The CDR3 spells CSASDRGAKNIQYF. CDR3 nucleotide sequence: TGCAGTGCTAGTGACAGGGGGGCCAAAAACATTCAGTACTTC.

This clonotype was detected many times. This sequence joins TRBV4-3 and TRBJ2-7, with D possibly TRBD1 on 6 matching bases. Trimming shortened V by 0 bases and J by 3 bases, and 18 bases separated the two germline ends. Germline loops: CDR1 LGHNA, CDR2 YSLEER. This CDR3 spans 17 amino acids. The DNA of the CDR3 is TGCGCCAGCAGCCAAGATCTCCCCCTAACAGGGTTCTACGAGCAGTACTTC. This sequence encodes CASSQDLPLTGFYEQYF.

This clonotype was found a few times. The chain uses TRBV11-2 and TRBJ1-1, with D unresolved. The germline V gene encodes CDR1 SGHAT and CDR2 FQNNGV. V was shortened by 1 base and J by 4 bases, with 7 bases between the two germline ends. The CDR3 totals 13 residues. CDR3 region: CASSLGKTTEAFF. The CDR3 bases are TGTGCCAGCAGCTTAGGCAAGACCACTGAAGCTTTCTTT.